The clone carrying this T cell receptor (beta chain) was counted only a few times. TCRdb's table, derived via immunoSEQ multiplex PCR, lists solely in-frame clones and lacks some. The repertoire holds about 100,000 clones, with around 90% as singletons. This entry comes from a study of T cell responses to AZD1222 COVID-19 vaccine. This CDR3 has 17 amino acids. V dropped 0 bases and J dropped 0 bases, with 12 bases sitting between them. CDR1 is SGHKS and CDR2 is YYEKEE in the germline V gene (reference sequence). The receptor comes from an adult in good health. The sequencing used peripheral blood, collected on day 0 of AZD1222 vaccination. The rearrangement links TRBV5-5 to TRBJ1-4; D remains unclear. The CDR3, as DNA: TGTGCCAGCAGCTTGGCCTATTTTCGGGCAACTAATGAAAAACTGTTTTTT. Its translation is CASSLAYFRATNEKLFF.